The present T cell receptor beta chain was sequenced within a study of blood T cell repertoires in COVID-19 (TCRdb year 2020). Some background on the complete study: Samples covering the acute and convalescent phases of COVID-19 were provided by collaborators in the United States, Italy and Spain. HLA class I and class II types, where available, came from metadata supplied by the sample provider rather than from assay-based typing. Samples were obtained from the ongoing ImmuneRACE study (first 160 participants) and from over a thousand subjects provided by 6 global collaborators. The prospective study material was composed of cDNA or gDNA derived from T cells, B-cell-depleted T cells, or PBMCs. The sample metadata nearly always contained a de-identified subject ID, COVID-19 status, age in years and sex. A freely available public database, intended as a resource for researchers studying the immune response to SARS-CoV-2, is where the repertoires were released. The dataset comprised deeply sampled blood TCRbeta repertoires from subjects exposed to, actively infected with, or recovered from COVID-19.

TCRbeta CDR3 regions were amplified from genomic DNA by means of the immunoSEQ Assay, a bias-controlled multiplex PCR. The original methods were these. Within the assay, amplification of reference gene primers was used to estimate how many nucleated cells each sample contained. Sequence reads were collapsed and filtered to measure the absolute abundance of every unique TCRbeta CDR3 rearrangement. Productive Simpson clonality was computed per sample as the square root of Simpson's diversity index over productive rearrangements. Drawn from immuneACCESS, this table holds only the in-frame rearrangements with V and J called that TCRdb kept. Clones are partly lost; checked studies trace under half to an unresolved V gene and leave the rest unexplained. The V and J calls and clone size are taken from that table; D and trimming were inferred from the DNA. This sample is represented by 150,000 to 200,000 clones; approximately 80% of them were singletons. The top ten clonotypes cover 22% of the sample.

General study outcomes and caveats: How much clinical and demographic metadata was included differed by source and by participant, and the metadata was provided uncurated.

As for this clone: This clone's antigen is unknown. No qualities accompany the bases; no much larger clone lies one base away.

The CDR3 runs 13 amino acids, cysteine and phenylalanine included. This entry keeps only the CDR3 DNA: 39 bases, framed from base 1. The germline V gene (reference sequence) supplies CDR1 SEHNR and CDR2 FQNEAQ. Whole blood was collected in K2EDTA tubes by collaborating institutions according to the institutions' own protocols. Collaborator samples were shipped for TCRbeta analysis as frozen whole blood, isolated PBMCs, or DNA extracted from either sample type. Input material: peripheral blood. The TCR originated in a woman older than 75 with acute or convalescent COVID-19. The rearranged chain carries TRBV7-9 and TRBJ1-6; TRBD1 lines up with 7 middle nucleotides. The sequenced DNA: TGTGCGGGGTCGACAGGGAACAATTCACCCCTCCACTTT. Translated, this gives CAGSTGNNSPLHF.